The next 17 T cell receptor beta chains were all read from a single sample in a study of T cell clonality in common variable immunodeficiency. Repertoires were generated with immunoSEQ multiplex PCR, while TCRdb's copy carries only in-frame clones and drops some. The sample includes tens of thousands of clones, none of them occurring once. The source material was peripheral blood mononuclear cells. These receptors all stem from a person aged 18 to 75 in good health.

Worth noting for this clone: The CDR3 extends 3 residues past the end of the read, so its final part is completed from the germline J gene. The gene calls are TRBV6-1 and TRBJ1-2, with D uncertain. This CDR3 is 16 amino acids long. Germline values: CDR1 MNHNS, CDR2 SASEGT. The sequenced part of the CDR3 DNA is TGTGCCAGCAGTGAATTAGCGGGAGAGCCCTACAATGAC. Its translation is CASSELAGEPYND. The entire CDR3 reads CASSELAGEPYNDYTF.

In this sample, this clone turned up many times. The CDR3 end falls 3 residues outside the read, so it is completed with the germline J gene. The chain couples TRBV4-1 to TRBJ2-7; no reliable D call. This CDR3 has 14 amino acids. The V end was cut by 3 bases, the J end by 0 bases, with 9 bases between. The germline gives CDR1 MGHRA, CDR2 YSYEKL. CDR3 residues: CASSHDTYSYEQYF. CDR3 DNA (partial): TGCGCCAGCAGCCATGACACCTACTCCTACGAG.

This clone came up many times. The read stops 3 residues short of the end of the CDR3; the missing end is completed from the germline J gene. The chain joins TRBV19 to TRBJ2-7; no clear D. CDR1 LNHDA and CDR2 SQIVND come from the germline V gene (reference sequence). This CDR3 is 14 amino acids long. Trimming removed 5 bases at V and 6 bases at J, with 17 bases between. The CDR3 DNA, read in part, is TGTGCCAGTAGTTCGACTGTCTCGGTGGGCGAG. This translates into CASSSTVSVGE. In full, the CDR3 reads CASSSTVSVGEQYF.

In its sample, this clone was seen many times. Read data end 3 residues before the CDR3 end; the end is taken from the germline J gene. The rearrangement joins TRBV5-1 to TRBJ2-5; 9 nucleotides align to TRBD2. The V segment lost 4 bases and the J segment 0 bases; nucleotides outside the gene matches: 4. Germline values: CDR1 SGHRS, CDR2 YFSETQ. The CDR3 contains 15 residues. The sequenced part of the CDR3 DNA is TGCGCCAGCAGCCCTAGCGGGACCAACCAAGAGACC. It specifies CASSPSGTNQET. The full CDR3 is CASSPSGTNQETQYF.

In this sample, this clone turned up many times. Coverage ceases 3 residues before the CDR3 finishes, and the germline J gene fills in the end. V is TRBV5-1 and J is TRBJ1-2, with D unclear. CDR3 length: 11 amino acids. Per the germline V gene, CDR1 is SGHRS and CDR2 is YFSETQ. CDR3: CASSADMRYTF. The covered CDR3 bases are TGCGCCAGCAGCGCCGACATGCGC. Looking up the rest from reference TRBV5-1 and TRBJ1-2 gives the full variable domain: KAGVTQTPRYLIKTRGQQVTLSCSPISGHRSVSWYQQTPGQGLQFLFEYFSETQRNKGNFPGRFSGRQFSNSRSEMNVSTLELGDSALYLCASSADMRYTFGSGTRLTVV.

This clone was counted many times. CDR3 bases read: TGTGCCAGCAGCCGCGGGGGGCTCCCCACAGATACG. Amino acids: CASSRGGLPTDT. The whole CDR3 sequence reads CASSRGGLPTDTQYF. This chain links TRBV4-2 with TRBJ2-3; 8 bases fit TRBD2. The read finishes 3 residues shy of the CDR3 end, and the germline J gene is used to complete it. V shed 4 bases, J shed 2 bases, and the junction held 5 bases outside the gene matches. Germline lookup yields CDR1 LGHNA and CDR2 YNFKEQ. This CDR3 contains 15 residues.

This clone was seen ten or more times. The sequenced fragment ends 3 residues before the CDR3 boundary, so the rest is inferred from the germline J gene. The chain is built from TRBV11-2 and TRBJ2-2; maybe TRBD1 (6 bases). V was clipped by 4 bases and J by 4 bases, with 13 bases between them. CDR3 length: 15 residues. Germline V CDR1 and CDR2: SGHAT, FQNNGV. The DNA read from the CDR3 is TGTGCCAGCAGCTCCCTCAGGGGAGTCACCGGGGAG. Amino acid sequence: CASSSLRGVTGE. The complete CDR3 sequence is CASSSLRGVTGELFF.

This clone was detected many times. The CDR3 bases that were read are TGTGCCAGCAGCTGGACGGGACAGATGAATGAAAAA. As protein: CASSWTGQMNEK. The whole CDR3 is CASSWTGQMNEKLFF. The chain uses TRBV12-3 or TRBV12-4 and TRBJ1-4; 7 bases map to TRBD1. The CDR3 goes on 3 residues after the read ends, and that part is filled in from the germline J gene. V lost 6 bases, J lost 5 bases, and 9 bases stayed unmatched. The CDR3 length is 15 residues.

This clone was seen repeatedly, ten times or more. The missing CDR3 end, 3 residues past where the read stops, is filled in from the germline J gene. The V and J genes are TRBV7-3 and TRBJ2-1, with 7 bases fitting TRBD1. Germline V gene sequence: CDR1 SGHTA, CDR2 FQGTGA. The CDR3 is made up of 15 amino acids. V shed 5 bases and J 2 bases; nucleotides not matched to a gene: 6. CDR3 DNA, as far as it was read: TGTGCCAGCAGCATCGACAGGGTGCCCTACAATGAG. Its translation: CASSIDRVPYNE. The complete CDR3 sequence is CASSIDRVPYNEQFF.

There are many counts of this clone. The read comes to an end 3 residues before the CDR3 does, leaving the germline J gene to fill in the end. The chain has TRBV20-1 and TRBJ1-2; unclear D gene. The V gene lost 4 bases and the J gene lost 4 bases, with 25 bases spanning the gap. CDR1 and CDR2 (germline): DFQATT, SNEGSKA (reference sequence). The CDR3 spans 17 residues. This CDR3 is CSAKRVSMGFEVYGYTF. The CDR3 bases that were read are TGCAGTGCTAAGCGAGTATCCATGGGTTTTGAAGTCTATGGC.

This clone has ten or more counts. The read ends 3 residues shy of where the CDR3 ends; the end is completed using the germline J gene. The genes are TRBV5-1 and TRBJ2-1; 14 bases match TRBD2. Losses at the gene ends were 4 bases for V and 9 bases for J; bases not matched to a gene: 6. Germline V CDR1 and CDR2: SGHRS, YFSETQ. CDR3 length equals 15 residues. This chain's CDR3 is CASSQTSGGGGEQFF. Incomplete CDR3 DNA: TGCGCCAGCAGCCAGACTAGCGGGGGGGGAGGTGAG.

In this sample, this clone turned up many times. The read falls 3 residues short of the CDR3 end, and the missing part is taken from the germline J gene. The V call is TRBV11-2, the J call TRBJ1-1; TRBD1 matches at 11 bases. CDR1 SGHAT and CDR2 FQNNGV come from the germline V gene. There are 14 residues in the CDR3. The covered CDR3 bases are TGTGCCAGCAGCGCGGGACAGGGGGTACGGTGG. The encoded protein is CASSAGQGVRW. The complete CDR3 sequence is CASSAGQGVRWAFF. The full variable domain, rest sourced from reference TRBV11-2 and TRBJ1-1, is EAGVAQSPRYKIIEKRQSVAFWCNPISGHATLYWYQQILGQGPKLLIQFQNNGVVDDSQLPKDRFSAERLKGVDSTLKIQPAKLEDSAVYLCASSAGQGVRWAFFGQGTRLTVV.

This clone occurred many times. The sequenced fragment ends 3 residues before the CDR3 boundary, so the rest is inferred from the germline J gene. This chain joins TRBV14 and TRBJ1-1; 10 bases align to TRBD1. CDR1 SGHDN and CDR2 FVKESK come from the germline V gene. After removal of 2 bases from V and 3 bases from J, the junction contained 12 bases not matched to a gene. This CDR3 region has 18 residues. The sequenced CDR3 bases are TGTGCCAGCAGCCAAAAGACAGGGGGCAACCCGAGGGACACTGAA. Amino acids: CASSQKTGGNPRDTE. Given in full, the CDR3 is CASSQKTGGNPRDTEAFF.

This clone was recorded many times. The CDR3 goes on 3 residues after the read ends, and that part is filled in from the germline J gene. V usage is TRBV20-1 and J usage is TRBJ2-3; 9 nucleotides align to TRBD2. Germline V gives CDR1 DFQATT, CDR2 SNEGSKA (reference sequence). CDR3 length: 14 amino acids. Trimming took 6 bases from V and 2 from J; bases not matched to a gene: 6. Here the CDR3 reads CSARSGGHTDTQYF. CDR3 DNA, as far as it was read: TGCAGTGCCCGTAGCGGGGGTCACACAGATACG.

This clone was seen repeatedly, ten times or more. The read finishes 3 residues shy of the CDR3 end, and the germline J gene is used to complete it. V is TRBV5-6 and J is TRBJ2-1, with D possibly being TRBD1 (5 bases). Germline-derived CDR1 and CDR2 are SGHDT and YYEEEE. The CDR3 is made up of 14 amino acids. The V end lost 4 bases, the J end lost 5 bases, and 13 bases lay between the germline ends. The part of the CDR3 DNA that was read is TGTGCCAGCAGCCCCAGGGTTGTGAACAATGAG. Amino acid sequence: CASSPRVVNNE. The CDR3, in full, reads CASSPRVVNNEQFF.

This clone showed up many times. The read ends 3 residues shy of where the CDR3 ends; the end is completed using the germline J gene. This chain links TRBV10-3 with TRBJ2-1, with 7 nucleotides matching TRBD1. Germline-derived CDR1 and CDR2 are ENHRY and SYGVKD. With 8 bases clipped from V and 7 bases from J, the junction kept 11 bases outside the gene matches. This CDR3 has 14 residues. Incomplete CDR3 DNA: TGTGCCATCGGGGGCATGGGACAGTGGAATGAG. This encodes CAIGGMGQWNE. The whole CDR3 is CAIGGMGQWNEQFF.

Many counts were recorded for this clone. Read sequence stops 3 residues before the CDR3 end, and the germline J gene provides the missing end. The V gene is TRBV11-1, the J gene TRBJ1-1, with a tentative D call TRBD1 (5 bases). This CDR3 comprises 14 residues. Germline CDR1 is SGHAT and CDR2 is FQDESV (reference sequence). The V end lost 5 bases, the J end lost 1 base, and 11 bases lay between the germline ends. The CDR3: CASSMTASNTEAFF. The CDR3 bases that were read are TGTGCCAGCAGCATGACAGCGTCGAACACTGAA.